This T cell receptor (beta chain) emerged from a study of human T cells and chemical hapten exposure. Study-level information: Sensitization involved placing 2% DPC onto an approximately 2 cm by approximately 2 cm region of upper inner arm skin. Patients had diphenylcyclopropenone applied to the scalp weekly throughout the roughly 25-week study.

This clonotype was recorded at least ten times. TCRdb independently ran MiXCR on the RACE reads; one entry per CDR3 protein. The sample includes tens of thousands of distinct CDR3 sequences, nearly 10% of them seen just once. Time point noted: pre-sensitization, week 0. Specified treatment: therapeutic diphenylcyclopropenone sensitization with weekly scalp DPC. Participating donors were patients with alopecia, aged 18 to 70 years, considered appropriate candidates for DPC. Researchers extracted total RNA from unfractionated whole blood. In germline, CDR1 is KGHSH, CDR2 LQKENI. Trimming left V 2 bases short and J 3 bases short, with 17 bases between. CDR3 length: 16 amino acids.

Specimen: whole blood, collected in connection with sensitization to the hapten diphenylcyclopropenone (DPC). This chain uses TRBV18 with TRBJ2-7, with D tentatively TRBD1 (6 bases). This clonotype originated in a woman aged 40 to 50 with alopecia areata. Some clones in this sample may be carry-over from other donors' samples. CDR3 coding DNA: TGTGCCAGCTCACCAGTAACAGGGACCCCTTTCTACGAGCAGTACTTC. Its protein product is CASSPVTGTPFYEQYF.